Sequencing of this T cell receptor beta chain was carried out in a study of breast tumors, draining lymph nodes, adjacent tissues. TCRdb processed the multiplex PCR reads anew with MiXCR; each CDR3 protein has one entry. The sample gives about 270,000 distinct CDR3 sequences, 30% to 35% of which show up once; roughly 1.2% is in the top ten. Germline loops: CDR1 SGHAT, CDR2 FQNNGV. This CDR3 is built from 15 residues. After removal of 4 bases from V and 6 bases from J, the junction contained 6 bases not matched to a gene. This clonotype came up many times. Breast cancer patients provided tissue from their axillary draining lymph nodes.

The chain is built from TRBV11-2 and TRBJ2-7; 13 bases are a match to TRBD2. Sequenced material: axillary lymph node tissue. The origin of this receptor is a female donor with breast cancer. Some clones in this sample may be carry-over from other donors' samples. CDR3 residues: CASSSRTSGSGEQYF. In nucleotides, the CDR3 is TGTGCCAGCAGCTCCAGGACTAGCGGGAGTGGCGAGCAGTACTTC.